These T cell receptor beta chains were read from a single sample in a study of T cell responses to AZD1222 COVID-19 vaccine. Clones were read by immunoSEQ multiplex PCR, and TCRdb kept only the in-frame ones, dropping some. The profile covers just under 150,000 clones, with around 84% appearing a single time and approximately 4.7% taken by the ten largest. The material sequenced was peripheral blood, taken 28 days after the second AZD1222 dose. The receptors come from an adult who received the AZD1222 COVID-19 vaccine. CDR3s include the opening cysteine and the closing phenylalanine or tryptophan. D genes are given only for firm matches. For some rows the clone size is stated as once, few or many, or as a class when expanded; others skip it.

CDR3 DNA: TGCGCCAGCAGCGTGGCAGATGGCTATGGCTACACCTTC; CDR3 protein: CASSVADGYGYTF; D gene: NA; J gene: TRBJ1-2; V gene: TRBV5-1; clone size: NA
CDR3 DNA: TGCGCCAGCAGCTTGGAGGGCTCTGGAAACACCATATATTTT; CDR3 protein: CASSLEGSGNTIYF; D gene: NA; J gene: TRBJ1-3; V gene: TRBV5-1; clone size: NA
CDR3 DNA: TGTGCCAGCAGCTTAGTATCAGGCCAAGATGGCTACACCTTC; CDR3 protein: CASSLVSGQDGYTF; D gene: NA; J gene: TRBJ1-2; V gene: TRBV7-9; clone size: NA
CDR3 DNA: TGTGCCAGTGGGAGGGACAGGGGATCATATGGCTACACCTTC; CDR3 protein: CASGRDRGSYGYTF; D gene: TRBD1; J gene: TRBJ1-2; V gene: TRBV19; clone size: once
CDR3 DNA: TGTGCCAGCAGCTTGAAGGTTAATGAAAAACTGTTTTTT; CDR3 protein: CASSLKVNEKLFF; D gene: NA; J gene: TRBJ1-4; V gene: TRBV13; clone size: NA
CDR3 DNA: TGTGCCAGCAGATCGGACAGGAACTATGGCTACACCTTC; CDR3 protein: CASRSDRNYGYTF; D gene: TRBD1; J gene: TRBJ1-2; V gene: TRBV7-9; clone size: few
CDR3 DNA: TGTGCCAGCAGATTAACAGGGGGGGAGACCCAGTACTTC; CDR3 protein: CASRLTGGETQYF; D gene: TRBD1; J gene: TRBJ2-5; V gene: TRBV5-4; clone size: NA
CDR3 DNA: TGCGCCAGCAGCGCAGGGAACCCCACAGATACGCAGTATTTT; CDR3 protein: CASSAGNPTDTQYF; D gene: NA; J gene: TRBJ2-3; V gene: TRBV5-1; clone size: NA
CDR3 DNA: TGTGCCAGCAGCTTAGTGGGTTCACCCCTCCACTTT; CDR3 protein: CASSLVGSPLHF; D gene: NA; J gene: TRBJ1-6; V gene: TRBV11-2; clone size: once
CDR3 DNA: TGTGCCTGGAGTGTAGGACAGTCTAACTATGGCTACACCTTC; CDR3 protein: CAWSVGQSNYGYTF; D gene: NA; J gene: TRBJ1-2; V gene: TRBV30; clone size: NA
CDR3 DNA: TGTGCCAGCAGCCCCGAGGGGGGGGGTAATAACTATGGCTACACCTTC; CDR3 protein: CASSPEGGGNNYGYTF; D gene: NA; J gene: TRBJ1-2; V gene: TRBV4-2; clone size: NA
CDR3 DNA: TGTGCCAGCAGCTTCTCCGAGAACACTGAAGCTTTCTTT; CDR3 protein: CASSFSENTEAFF; D gene: NA; J gene: TRBJ1-1; V gene: TRBV7-9; clone size: once
CDR3 DNA: TGTGCCAGCTCACCAGGAGAGCGGGGGGGCCTCAATGAGCAGTTCTTC; CDR3 protein: CASSPGERGGLNEQFF; D gene: TRBD2; J gene: TRBJ2-1; V gene: TRBV18; clone size: NA
CDR3 DNA: TGTGCCAGCTCACCCAGGACAGAAGAGACCCAGTACTTC; CDR3 protein: CASSPRTEETQYF; D gene: NA; J gene: TRBJ2-5; V gene: TRBV18; clone size: NA
CDR3 DNA: TGTGCCAGCAGAGAAACGGGAGATAGAGATACGCAGTATTTT; CDR3 protein: CASRETGDRDTQYF; D gene: NA; J gene: TRBJ2-3; V gene: TRBV5-6; clone size: few
CDR3 DNA: TGTGCCAGCAGCCCGGACCCCGGGGAGCTGTTTTTT; CDR3 protein: CASSPDPGELFF; D gene: NA; J gene: TRBJ2-2; V gene: TRBV11-2; clone size: few
CDR3 DNA: TGCGCCAGCAGCCAAGAGAAAGCGTCGGATGGTCAGTACTTC; CDR3 protein: CASSQEKASDGQYF; D gene: NA; J gene: TRBJ2-7; V gene: TRBV4-1; clone size: NA